This TCR beta chain was documented in a study of CD8 T cells in Susac syndrome. Multiple sclerosis controls were treatment-naive patients with stable or active relapsing-remitting disease. Bulk CD8+ and CD4+ cells came from magnetic negative isolation; CD8+ TEMRA by FACS. General observations from the study: As the study acknowledged, the number of individuals in its TCR sequencing and HLA analysis was relatively small.

Trimming removed 6 bases at V and 0 bases at J, with 15 bases between. Per germline, CDR1 MDHEN and CDR2 SYDVKM. CDR3 size: 17 residues. RNA in amounts of about 0.45 to 1 ug was reverse transcribed with random hexamers. Coverage of TCR beta CDR3 amplification by immunoSEQ multiplex PCR extended to 54 Vbeta and 13 Jbeta. MiXCR, applied by TCRdb to the immunoSEQ multiplex PCR reads, yields one record per CDR3 protein. The sample shows about 400,000 distinct CDR3 sequences, approximately 85% of them seen only once. This clonotype was seen a single time. What it binds is not known. This chain joins TRBV28 and TRBJ2-6; either TRBD1 or TRBD2 may supply D (5 bases each). Sequences were obtained from CD8+ T cells from PBMCs. The receptor comes from a human donor with multiple sclerosis. The CDR3 sequence is CASSMRDALSGANVLTF. The CDR3 coding sequence is TGTGCCAGCAGCATGAGGGACGCCCTCTCTGGGGCCAACGTCCTGACTTTC.